The rows below give T cell receptor beta chains drawn from one sample of a study of regulatory T cells in long-lasting Graves disease. Via MiXCR, TCRdb re-called the multiplex PCR reads, giving one row per CDR3 protein. The table lists roughly 610,000 distinct CDR3 sequences, 16% of them singletons. These data were also filed under a second study, of T cells in Graves' hyperthyroidism and ophthalmopathy.

Here the sequenced sample was peripheral blood mononuclear cells (PBMCs), taken at new diagnosis, from a patient treated with antithyroid drugs. These receptors originate from a woman aged 25-40 years with Graves disease. The CDR3 runs from the conserved cysteine through the conserved F or W. The D gene is left open where the match is weak. Not all rows give a size; the values are once, few, many and, for expanded clones, a class.

D gene,J gene,V gene,clone size,CDR3 DNA,CDR3 protein
.,TRBJ1-2,TRBV20-1,few,TGCAGTGCTACACAGGCCAATGGCTACACCTTC,CSATQANGYTF
TRBD1,TRBJ2-7,TRBV30,few,TGTGCCTGGGTGGGCCAACAGGGGTCCCACTACGAGCAGTACTTC,CAWVGQQGSHYEQYF
.,TRBJ2-2,TRBV18,.,TGTGCCAGCTCACCAAATGGCGGAGGAGGGGGGCTGTTTTTT,CASSPNGGGGGLFF
.,TRBJ2-1,TRBV19,many,TGTGCCAGTAACCCGAACTCCTACAATGAGCAGTTCTTC,CASNPNSYNEQFF
TRBD2,TRBJ2-7,TRBV7-2,many,TGTGCCAGCAGCCCAACTCGACTAGCGGGAGTACACGAGCAGTACTTC,CASSPTRLAGVHEQYF
.,TRBJ2-1,TRBV15,few,TGTTCTACAAAGGGGGTATGGGATGAGCAGTTCTTC,CSTKGVWDEQFF
.,TRBJ2-1,TRBV6-1,.,TGTGTCTGCAAGGGGCGTGTTATCAATGAGCAGTTCTTC,CVCKGRVINEQFF
.,TRBJ2-1,TRBV28,many,TGTGCCAGCAGTGCCCATGGGACGAAATACAATGAGCAGTTCTTC,CASSAHGTKYNEQFF
.,TRBJ2-1,TRBV30,many,TGTGCCTGGAGTATCGGGGGGCAGGAGGAGCAGTTCTTC,CAWSIGGQEEQFF
TRBD2,TRBJ2-3,TRBV6-2/TRBV6-3,.,TGTGCCAGCAGGGGCCGGACTAGCGGAAATACGCAGTATTTT,CASRGRTSGNTQYF